The 26 T cell receptor beta chains below all came from one sample that was sequenced in a study of blood T cell repertoires in COVID-19. The protocol was immunoSEQ multiplex PCR, while the TCRdb copy is restricted to in-frame clones and leaves out a portion. The data hold more than 110,000 clones, with approximately 86% observed a single time. The sequenced material came from peripheral blood. The receptor source for this set is a human donor in a cohort sampled during active COVID-19.

This clone turned up a few times. The chain joins TRBV15 to TRBJ1-5; no clear D gene. V lost 1 base and J lost 9, with 16 bases in between. The CDR3 has 15 residues. Germline V gene data show CDR1 as LNHNV and CDR2 as YYDKDF (reference sequence). The CDR3 loop is CATSRVRSAPGPQHF. The CDR3 region has the DNA TGTGCCACCAGCAGAGTCCGAAGCGCCCCCGGGCCCCAGCATTTT.

This clone appeared a few times. This sequence joins TRBV7-2 and TRBJ2-7; no definite D call. CDR3 length: 14 residues. Germline loops: CDR1 SGHTA, CDR2 FQGNSA. Trimming pared 5 bases from V and 4 bases from J, leaving 15 bases between. The CDR3 DNA follows: TGTGCCAGCAGCCAATCGAGCAACTTTTACGAGCAGTACTTC. This encodes CASSQSSNFYEQYF.

This chain joins TRBV5-1 and TRBJ2-3, with 12 bases aligning to TRBD1. CDR3 length: 15 residues. The junction had 5 bases not matched to a gene; V was cut back by 3 bases and J by 6 bases. Germline CDR1 reads SGHRS; CDR2 reads YFSETQ. CDR3 amino acids: CASSWGTGGADTQYF. CDR3 in DNA: TGCGCCAGCAGCTGGGGGACAGGGGGCGCGGATACGCAGTATTTT.

The chain employs TRBV9 and TRBJ2-3; perhaps TRBD2 as D (5 bases). CDR1 and CDR2 from the germline V gene are SGDLS and YYNGEE. V lost 0 bases, J lost 4 bases, and 21 bases lay in between. The CDR3 has 18 amino acids. CDR3 amino acids: CASSVAALAGFSADTQYF. As DNA, the CDR3 is TGTGCCAGCAGCGTAGCGGCATTGGCGGGCTTTTCGGCAGATACGCAGTATTTT.

The rearrangement joins TRBV28 to TRBJ2-3, with TRBD2 matching 8 bases. Trimming at V came to 8 bases and at J to 2 bases, leaving 9 bases not matched to a gene. The CDR3 has 15 residues. In germline, CDR1 is MDHEN, CDR2 SYDVKM. The chain's CDR3 is CASRTSLPVTDTQYF. The CDR3 DNA sequence: TGTGCCAGCCGGACTAGCCTACCAGTCACAGATACGCAGTATTTT.

This sequence joins TRBV9 and TRBJ2-1; D possibly corresponds to TRBD2 (5 bases). Germline-derived CDR1 and CDR2 are SGDLS and YYNGEE. This CDR3 contains 13 residues. V lost 3 bases, J lost 6 bases, and 10 bases lay in between. CDR3 sequence (DNA): TGTGCCAGCAGCGAGGACTTAAGCAATGAGCAGTTCTTC. It specifies CASSEDLSNEQFF.

The genes are TRBV7-9 and TRBJ1-1; 7 bases are shared with TRBD1. Trimming at V came to 1 base and at J to 4 bases, leaving 3 bases not matched to a gene. Germline-derived CDR1 and CDR2 are SEHNR and FQNEAQ (reference sequence). The CDR3 runs 14 residues. The chain's CDR3 is CASSLGAGGTEAFF. In nucleotides, the CDR3 is TGTGCCAGCAGCTTAGGGGCAGGGGGCACTGAAGCTTTCTTT.

The chain joins TRBV28 to TRBJ1-4, with D perhaps matching TRBD1 (5 bases). Between the trimmed V and J ends, which lost 3 bases and 0 bases, there was a span of 14 bases. This CDR3 comprises 17 residues. Germline values: CDR1 MDHEN, CDR2 SYDVKM. CDR3 protein: CASSFRSPTATNEKLFF. In nucleotides, the CDR3 is TGTGCCAGCAGTTTTCGTTCCCCGACAGCAACTAATGAAAAACTGTTTTTT.

This clone was recorded once. The chain combines TRBV10-3 with TRBJ2-5, with a possible D match to TRBD1 (6 bases). Trimming took 2 bases from V and 2 from J, leaving 12 bases between them. Germline V gene lookup returns CDR1 ENHRY and CDR2 SYGVKD. CDR3 length equals 15 residues. CDR3 bases: TGTGCCATCAGTGAGCCCACAACAGGGCAAGAGACCCAGTACTTC. Translating gives CAISEPTTGQETQYF.

This clone was seen a handful of times. V and J are TRBV6-5 and TRBJ2-7; 9 bases are a match to TRBD1. The length of the CDR3 is 14 residues. In germline, CDR1 is MNHEY, CDR2 SVGAGI. CDR3 sequence: CTATGQGVRYEQYF. CDR3 DNA sequence: TGTACCGCGACGGGACAGGGTGTCCGATACGAGCAGTACTTC.

This sequence joins TRBV18 and TRBJ2-7; 9 positions agree with TRBD1. The CDR3 covers 14 residues. V was clipped by 3 bases and J by 8 bases; unmatched bases: 8. Germline V gene lookup returns CDR1 KGHSH and CDR2 LQKENI. In nucleotides, the CDR3 is TGTGCCAGCTCACCGTCACAGGGGGCGAATAAGCAGTACTTC. Amino acid sequence: CASSPSQGANKQYF.

This chain connects TRBV11-1 to TRBJ2-1; perhaps TRBD1 as D (8 bases). CDR3 length equals 13 residues. V lost 5 bases and J lost 8, with 13 bases in between. Germline V gives CDR1 SGHAT, CDR2 FQDESV (reference sequence). In DNA, the CDR3 is TGTGCCAGCAGCCCCACAGGGGGGGATGAGCAGTTCTTC. Encoded protein: CASSPTGGDEQFF.

The chain recombines TRBV18 with TRBJ2-2; 8 nucleotides align to TRBD1. The CDR3 runs 15 residues. From germline, CDR1 is KGHSH and CDR2 LQKENI. The junction had 3 bases not matched to a gene; V was cut back by 6 bases and J by 0 bases. The chain's CDR3 is CASSLGQANTGELFF. In DNA form, the CDR3 reads TGTGCCAGCTCGCTGGGACAGGCGAACACCGGGGAGCTGTTTTTT.

Concerning this clone itself: One junction end disagrees with the germline gene, perhaps due to a read error. V is TRBV19 and J is TRBJ2-4; D might be TRBD2 (6 bases). The germline V gene encodes CDR1 LNHDA and CDR2 SQIVND (reference sequence). CDR3 length: 15 residues. CDR3 in amino acids: CASRLESLAKTIQYF. For the CDR3, the DNA is TGTGCCAGTAGACTAGAATCACTAGCCAAAACCATTCAGTACTTC.

The rearrangement links TRBV23-1 to TRBJ2-7; 8 bases fit TRBD1. TRBV23-1 counts as an open reading frame of uncertain function. The V and J ends lost 0 bases and 7 bases, in that order; junction bases with no gene match: 8. CDR3 length equals 15 residues. The CDR3 sequence: CASSQSWQGAREQYF. The CDR3 bases are TGCGCCAGCAGTCAATCGTGGCAGGGGGCAAGGGAGCAGTACTTC.

CDR3 in DNA: TGTGCCAGCAGTGATCGGGGGGCTGCAAACTATAATTCACCCCTCCACTTT. Encoded protein: CASSDRGAANYNSPLHF. The rearrangement joins TRBV6-1 to TRBJ1-6; possible D gene TRBD1, 6 bases. The germline V gene encodes CDR1 MNHNS and CDR2 SASEGT. With 3 bases removed from V and 3 bases from J, the gap between germline ends came to 15 bases. The CDR3 sequence is 17 residues long.

The table lists this clone with a count of one. V is TRBV6-6 and J is TRBJ2-1; tentatively, D is TRBD1 (5 bases). The germline V gene encodes CDR1 MNHNY and CDR2 SVGAGI (reference sequence). Between the trimmed V and J ends, which lost 0 bases and 8 bases, there was a span of 17 bases. This CDR3 has 16 amino acids. CDR3 loop: CASSYSKDSVGDEQFF. The CDR3 bases are TGTGCCAGCAGTTACTCAAAAGACAGTGTTGGGGATGAGCAGTTCTTC.

The V and J genes are TRBV7-2 and TRBJ2-1; 7 positions agree with TRBD1. There are 15 residues in the CDR3. Trimming took 5 bases from V and 7 from J; bases not matched to a gene: 11. Germline assignment: CDR1 SGHTA and CDR2 FQGNSA. This CDR3 is CASSPDRVTRNEQFF. CDR3 bases: TGTGCCAGCAGCCCAGACAGGGTGACGCGGAATGAGCAGTTCTTC. Full variable domain (remainder filled in from reference TRBV7-2 and TRBJ2-1): GAGVSQSPSNKVTEKGKDVELRCDPISGHTALYWYRQSLGQGLEFLIYFQGNSAPDKSGLPSDRFSAERTGGSVSTLTIQRTQQEDSAVYLCASSPDRVTRNEQFFGPGTRLTVL.

The chain employs TRBV11-2 and TRBJ2-7; TRBD2 agrees at 10 bases. Germline V CDR1 and CDR2: SGHAT, FQNNGV. Trimming cost V 5 bases and J 1 base; bases outside gene matches: 5. The CDR3 extends over 15 amino acids. In DNA, the CDR3 is TGTGCCAGCAGCCTAGTAGCGGGAGGTTCCTACGAGCAGTACTTC. Its translation: CASSLVAGGSYEQYF. The variable domain in full, with the rest retrieved from reference TRBV11-2 and TRBJ2-7, is EAGVAQSPRYKIIEKRQSVAFWCNPISGHATLYWYQQILGQGPKLLIQFQNNGVVDDSQLPKDRFSAERLKGVDSTLKIQPAKLEDSAVYLCASSLVAGGSYEQYFGPGTRLTVT.

V is TRBV6-1 and J is TRBJ1-5; maybe TRBD1 (6 bases). The length of the CDR3 is 16 residues. Between the trimmed V and J ends, which lost 4 bases and 3 bases, there was a span of 16 bases. CDR1 is MNHNS, CDR2 SASEGT, per germline. The CDR3 is CASSVGAGTNNQPQHF. The CDR3 bases are TGTGCCAGCAGTGTAGGAGCCGGGACAAACAATCAGCCCCAGCATTTT.

The CDR3 DNA is TGTGCCAGCAGCCCGCGGGGAATCGGCGGCTACACCTTC. It is translated as CASSPRGIGGYTF. This sequence joins TRBV27 and TRBJ1-2; D is unclear. This CDR3 is 13 amino acids long. The ends were cut back, 6 bases at V and 8 bases at J, with 16 bases in the middle. Germline assignment: CDR1 MNHEY and CDR2 SMNVEV (reference sequence).

V usage is TRBV6-4 and J usage is TRBJ2-3; 9 bases line up with TRBD2. V gave up 0 bases and J gave up 4 bases; unmatched junction bases: 5. The CDR3 is 16 residues long. Germline V CDR1 and CDR2: MRHNA, SNTAGT. CDR3 protein: CASSDSRAGGPDTQYF. In nucleotides, the CDR3 is TGTGCCAGCAGTGACTCGAGGGCGGGGGGGCCAGATACGCAGTATTTT.

The rearrangement uses TRBV2 and TRBJ1-3; 9 nucleotides align to TRBD1. CDR1 and CDR2 (germline): SNHLY, FYNNEI. CDR3 length: 18 residues. Losses at the gene ends were 0 bases for V and 0 bases for J; bases not matched to a gene: 6. CDR3 coding DNA: TGTGCCAGCAGTGAAGCGGAGACAGGGGGATACTCTGGAAACACCATATATTTT. It yields the protein CASSEAETGGYSGNTIYF.

The chain uses TRBV10-1 and TRBJ2-7; 7 bases line up with TRBD1. V was pared by 2 bases and J by 7 bases, with 8 bases of the junction left unmatched. From germline, CDR1 is WNHNN and CDR2 SYGVQD (reference sequence). This CDR3 is 14 amino acids long. CDR3 in DNA: TGCGCCAGCAGTGAGGGACAGGCATTTAGGGAGCAGTACTTC. It translates to CASSEGQAFREQYF.

This chain joins TRBV6-6 and TRBJ2-7, with D possibly matching TRBD2 (6 bases). Trimming removed 8 bases from V and 4 bases from J, with 12 bases in between. This CDR3 contains 12 residues. Germline values: CDR1 MNHNY, CDR2 SVGAGI (reference sequence). The CDR3: CASGSAGYEQYF. CDR3 nucleotide sequence: TGTGCCAGCGGTTCGGCGGGATACGAGCAGTACTTC.

The chain is built from TRBV5-1 and TRBJ2-7; D perhaps matches TRBD1 (6 bases). V was shortened by 4 bases and J by 7 bases, with 21 bases between the two germline ends. CDR1 and CDR2 (germline): SGHRS, YFSETQ. The CDR3 covers 15 residues. The CDR3 sequence is CASSPSDTGPREQYF. DNA of the CDR3: TGCGCCAGCAGCCCGTCGGACACAGGGCCTCGGGAGCAGTACTTC. The variable domain in full, completed from reference TRBV5-1 and TRBJ2-7, reads KAGVTQTPRYLIKTRGQQVTLSCSPISGHRSVSWYQQTPGQGLQFLFEYFSETQRNKGNFPGRFSGRQFSNSRSEMNVSTLELGDSALYLCASSPSDTGPREQYFGPGTRLTVT.